This T cell receptor beta chain was identified during a study of CD8 T cells in ankylosing spondylitis. General study points: Blood from ankylosing spondylitis patients appeared to carry a characteristic eight-variant TCR beta motif.

With molecular barcodes, quantitative 5'-RACE was used to make the TCR beta libraries. TCRdb re-called the 5' RACE reads through MiXCR, storing one row per CDR3 protein. This table holds about 15,000 distinct CDR3 sequences, over 2.5% found once. Germline CDR1 reads SGDLS; CDR2 reads YYNGEE. The CDR3 length is 17 residues. Trimming cost V 1 base and J 1 base; bases outside gene matches: 10. This clonotype is medium-sized (0.01 to 0.1%) by share. Its antigen remains unknown. The chain has TRBV9 and TRBJ2-7; 8 bases align to TRBD1. The sequence derives from a male donor with ankylosing spondylitis or in good health (not recorded which). Sequencing was carried out using blood, either unsorted or a sorted T cell fraction (not recorded which). CDR3 DNA sequence: TGTGCCAGCAGCGTAACATCGGGACAGGTACAATCCTACGAGCAGTACTTC. The encoded protein is CASSVTSGQVQSYEQYF.